This T cell receptor beta chain is drawn from a study of CD8 T cells in ankylosing spondylitis (dated by TCRdb to the late 2010s). Concerning the study at large: The study set out to find disease-linked TCR variants by profiling T cell receptor beta repertoires in ankylosing spondylitis patients and healthy donors. The whole study cohort included 85 to 120 healthy donors and 20 to 30 ankylosing spondylitis patients. Peripheral blood samples were taken, and synovial fluid was additionally collected from ankylosing spondylitis patients.

Sequencing instrument: Illumina HiSeq 2500. Quantitative 5'-RACE with molecular barcodes was used to prepare TCR beta libraries. Processing in the source paper ran as follows. Disease-linked TCR variants were identified with a new computational method built on a probabilistic model of VDJ rearrangement. In-frame beta chains were kept once TCRdb had trimmed the public reads at Q25 with fastp and called clones with MiXCR. Rows with one shared CDR3 protein collapse into an entry with the most common genes and DNA. TCRdb, not the original authors, processed these V and J calls. In this sample the table shows around 340,000 distinct CDR3 sequences, 14% to 15% of which occur a single time. The ten largest clones represent 1.1% of the sample. Details on this clonotype: This clone's antigen is unknown. Per-base qualities were not stored, and no clone one base away is much larger.

The cysteine opens and the phenylalanine closes a CDR3 of 16 amino acids. Of all the DNA, just the CDR3 is kept, 48 bases in frame from base 1. The germline V gene (reference sequence) sets CDR1 to LNHDA and CDR2 to SQIVND. After removal of 5 bases from V and 3 bases from J, the junction retains 7 bases not matched to a gene. The paper's findings and limits, for the study overall: Some motif variants had previously been reported in the synovial fluid and blood of reactive arthritis patients, which suggests shared mechanisms of disease initiation. The disease-linked clones showed a CD8+ phenotype and occurred at relatively low frequencies in peripheral blood. A TCR beta motif of eight highly homologous amino acid variants appeared characteristic of blood from ankylosing spondylitis patients. According to the report, matched synovial fluid samples from ankylosing spondylitis patients were significantly enriched for the disease-linked clones.

Sequenced sample: blood, either unsorted or a sorted T cell fraction (not recorded which). The TCR sequence derives from a male donor with ankylosing spondylitis or in good health (not recorded which). This chain is built from TRBV19 and TRBJ2-1; 10 central bases correspond to TRBD2. Read as DNA, the sequence is TGTGCCAGTAGTCCCAGAAGCGGGAGGGGCTACAATGAGCAGTTCTTC. The encoded protein is CASSPRSGRGYNEQFF.